These 14 T cell receptor beta chains share one sample of origin, sequenced in a study of beta chain features in type 1 diabetes. Expressed TCRB transcripts were sequenced because the isolated RNA had all been reverse transcribed beforehand. The method was immunoSEQ multiplex PCR; TCRdb's version includes in-frame clones alone and lacks a portion of them. The data hold 250,000 or so clones, with around a quarter observed a single time. The sequencing sample was made of central memory CD4+ T cells from blood. These receptor sequences come from a man aged 25-45 years in good health.

This clone occurred a few times. The sample contains more than one DNA sequence encoding this CDR3. V and J are TRBV9 and TRBJ2-1; 10 nucleotides line up with TRBD2. Germline CDR1 SGDLS, CDR2 YYNGEE. J gave up 4 bases and V 1 base, and 2 bases lay outside the gene matches. The CDR3 consists of 15 residues. CDR3 loop: CASSVRTSGYNEQFF. The CDR3 nucleotides are TGTGCCAGCAGCGTAAGGACTAGCGGTTACAATGAGCAGTTCTTC. The full variable domain, rest sourced from reference TRBV9 and TRBJ2-1, is DSGVTQTPKHLITATGQRVTLRCSPRSGDLSVYWYQQSLDQGLQFLIQYYNGEERAKGNILERFSAQQFPDLHSELNLSSLELGDSALYFCASSVRTSGYNEQFFGPGTRLTVL.

The chain recombines TRBV28 with TRBJ2-2; weak D call: TRBD2 (5 bases). V dropped 7 bases and J dropped 2 bases, with 11 bases sitting between them. The CDR3 covers 14 residues. Germline V lookup: CDR1 MDHEN, CDR2 SYDVKM. The CDR3: CASTLGVNTGELFF. The CDR3 bases are TGTGCCAGCACCCTGGGAGTTAACACCGGGGAGCTGTTTTTT.

The chain has TRBV9 and TRBJ2-3; D remains ambiguous. CDR1 SGDLS and CDR2 YYNGEE come from the germline V gene. The CDR3 is 14 amino acids. V lost 4 bases and J lost 1, with 10 bases in between. CDR3 sequence (DNA): TGTGCCAGCAGCCCATCGGACGGCACAGATACGCAGTATTTT. Encoded protein: CASSPSDGTDTQYF. The whole variable domain, remainder taken from reference TRBV9 and TRBJ2-3, is DSGVTQTPKHLITATGQRVTLRCSPRSGDLSVYWYQQSLDQGLQFLIQYYNGEERAKGNILERFSAQQFPDLHSELNLSSLELGDSALYFCASSPSDGTDTQYFGPGTRLTVL.

The chain combines TRBV14 with TRBJ2-3, with a possible D match to TRBD1 (5 bases). This CDR3 is 14 amino acids long. Trimming shortened V by 1 base and J by 2 bases, and 7 bases separated the two germline ends. Germline loops: CDR1 SGHDN, CDR2 FVKESK. Here the CDR3 reads CASSQGQPTDTQYF. The CDR3, as DNA: TGTGCCAGCAGCCAAGGACAGCCCACAGATACGCAGTATTTT.

This clone has more than one count but fewer than ten. The chain carries TRBV14 and TRBJ2-7; 11 nucleotides align to TRBD2. V lost 2 bases, J lost 1 base, and 1 base stayed unmatched. CDR1 is SGHDN, CDR2 FVKESK, per germline. The CDR3 is 15 residues long. In DNA form, the CDR3 reads TGTGCCAGCAGCCAAACTAGCGGGAGTTCCTACGAGCAGTACTTC. Translating gives CASSQTSGSSYEQYF.

The chain links TRBV7-2 to TRBJ2-5; 8 positions agree with TRBD2. J was trimmed by 4 bases and V by 5 bases; bases with no gene match: 6. The CDR3 is made up of 14 amino acids. CDR1 and CDR2 (germline): SGHTA, FQGNSA. CDR3 sequence: CASSRTSSRETQYF. DNA of the CDR3: TGTGCCAGCAGCCGGACTAGCTCAAGAGAGACCCAGTACTTC.

This chain links TRBV18 with TRBJ2-5; perhaps TRBD1 as D (6 bases). The CDR3 is made up of 13 amino acids. The V gene's germline CDR1 is KGHSH and CDR2 LQKENI. V was clipped by 4 bases and J by 1 base, with 7 bases between them. The CDR3 DNA is TGTGCCAGCTCACGGACAGTCCAAGAGACCCAGTACTTC. Residues: CASSRTVQETQYF.

This clone was counted between two and nine times. Other DNA sequences from this sample encode an identical CDR3 as well. The chain is built from TRBV5-1 and TRBJ2-2; unclear D gene. The CDR3 is 13 amino acids. Germline V gives CDR1 SGHRS, CDR2 YFSETQ. V was cut by 5 bases and J by 1 base, with 6 bases left in between. The CDR3: CASSPGNTGELFF. In DNA form, the CDR3 reads TGCGCCAGCAGTCCAGGGAACACCGGGGAGCTGTTTTTT.

This clone has only a few counts. This chain connects TRBV4-2 to TRBJ2-3; the D gene is possibly TRBD2 (5 bases). The CDR3 extends over 16 amino acids. V dropped 0 bases and J dropped 0 bases, with 10 bases sitting between them. Germline V gene lookup returns CDR1 LGHNA and CDR2 YNFKEQ. Here the CDR3 DNA reads TGTGCCAGCAGCCAAGAAGACGGGGTGAGCACAGATACGCAGTATTTT. Its translation is CASSQEDGVSTDTQYF.

This clone was seen a handful of times. This chain links TRBV2 with TRBJ1-5; D might be TRBD1 (5 bases). Germline V CDR1 and CDR2: SNHLY, FYNNEI. The ends were cut back, 10 bases at V and 3 bases at J, with 10 bases in the middle. The CDR3 length is 12 residues. DNA of the CDR3: TGTGCCACGGGGGAGCCCAATCAGCCCCAGCATTTT. It is translated as CATGEPNQPQHF.

The V call is TRBV7-6, the J call TRBJ2-7; D remains ambiguous. CDR3 size: 12 residues. Germline V gene data show CDR1 as SGHVS and CDR2 as FNYEAQ. The germline V and J ends were trimmed by 1 base and 6 bases, with 7 bases remaining between them. In DNA, the CDR3 is TGTGCCAGCAGCTTAGATCAAGGCGAGCAGTACTTC. Protein product: CASSLDQGEQYF.

The CDR3 is CASSSTRGQETQYF. In DNA form, the CDR3 reads TGTGCCAGCAGCTCCACGAGGGGGCAAGAGACCCAGTACTTC. The gene calls are TRBV5-4 and TRBJ2-5, with D perhaps matching TRBD1 (6 bases). With 3 bases removed from V and 2 bases from J, the gap between germline ends came to 11 bases. This CDR3 is built from 14 residues. Germline V gene sequence: CDR1 SGHNT, CDR2 YYREEE (reference sequence).

This clone was observed a few times. This chain connects TRBV29-1 to TRBJ2-7; TRBD1 is a possible D gene (5 bases). Trimming removed 6 bases at V and 5 bases at J, with 17 bases between. Germline V gene data show CDR1 as SQVTM and CDR2 as ANQGSEA. CDR3 length equals 13 residues. The CDR3 region is CSVLSWQGDEQYF. CDR3 DNA: TGCAGCGTCCTCTCCTGGCAGGGCGACGAGCAGTACTTC.

This clone was observed at least ten times. This chain connects TRBV10-3 to TRBJ1-1; a possible D gene is TRBD1 (5 bases). Germline V gene data show CDR1 as ENHRY and CDR2 as SYGVKD. V lost 5 bases and J lost 7, with 11 bases in between. The CDR3 spans 12 residues. This CDR3 reads CAISPGRSEAFF. The CDR3 bases are TGTGCCATCAGTCCGGGACGGAGTGAAGCTTTCTTT.